A selection of T cell receptor beta chains follows, all from one sample in a study of OX40 agonist ivuxolimab in advanced cancers. Repertoires were generated with immunoSEQ multiplex PCR, while TCRdb's copy carries only in-frame clones and drops some. The repertoire holds tens of thousands of clones, roughly three quarters seen once, with under 3% in the top ten. Material: CD4+ or CD8+ T cells sorted from blood, obtained in a trial of the OX40 agonist ivuxolimab. The receptors were sampled from an adult with an advanced solid tumor such as melanoma, head and neck, liver or kidney cancer. The CDR3 runs from the conserved cysteine through the conserved F or W. The D gene is left open where the match is weak. Not all rows give a size; the values are once, few, many and, for expanded clones, a class.

clone_size,d_call,v_call,j_call,cdr3_aa,cdr3_nt
.,.,TRBV5-1,TRBJ2-3,CASSRLGHSTDTQYF,TGCGCCAGCAGCCGGCTCGGACATAGCACAGATACGCAGTATTTT
.,.,TRBV30,TRBJ1-2,CAWSLQDNYGYTF,TGTGCCTGGAGTCTACAGGACAACTATGGCTACACCTTC
.,TRBD1,TRBV4-1,TRBJ1-6,CASSQDLGQGLGSPLHF,TGCGCCAGCAGCCAAGATCTCGGACAGGGGCTGGGATCACCCCTCCACTTT
once,.,TRBV18,TRBJ2-3,CASSTGAGPTDTQYF,TGTGCCAGCTCAACGGGGGCAGGGCCGACAGATACGCAGTATTTT
.,.,TRBV19,TRBJ1-3,CASSMPYSPPFSGNTIYF,TGTGCCAGTAGTATGCCCTACTCACCTCCGTTCTCTGGAAACACCATATATTTT
once,.,TRBV4-3,TRBJ1-4,CASSQDSGTNEKLFF,TGCGCCAGCAGCCAAGATAGTGGTACTAATGAAAAACTGTTTTTT
.,.,TRBV12-2,TRBJ1-2,CASRLAAYGYTF,TGTGCAAGTCGCTTGGCAGCCTATGGCTACACCTTC
once,.,TRBV4-2,TRBJ2-3,CASSPTEVLADTQYF,TGTGCCAGCAGCCCCACGGAGGTTCTGGCAGATACGCAGTATTTT
.,.,TRBV2,TRBJ2-7,CATAAIAYEQYF,TGTGCCACGGCTGCCATTGCCTACGAGCAGTACTTC
.,.,TRBV19,TRBJ2-2,CASTMGPGELFF,TGTGCCAGTACCATGGGCCCCGGGGAGCTGTTTTTT
.,.,TRBV28,TRBJ2-3,CASGSLWGQSTDTQYF,TGTGCCAGCGGATCCCTTTGGGGGCAAAGCACAGATACGCAGTATTTT
.,.,TRBV6-5,TRBJ1-2,CASSEVAGGNGYTF,TGTGCCAGCAGTGAAGTGGCGGGTGGGAATGGCTACACCTTC
.,TRBD2,TRBV5-1,TRBJ2-3,CASSPTSGGGTDTQYF,TGCGCCAGCAGCCCGACTAGCGGGGGTGGCACAGATACGCAGTATTTT
.,TRBD1,TRBV9,TRBJ1-2,CASSGPGTGVGYTF,TGTGCCAGCAGCGGACCCGGGACAGGGGTAGGCTACACCTTC
once,.,TRBV9,TRBJ2-1,CASSRLRTTENNEQFF,TGTGCTAGCAGCCGCCTAAGGACGACCGAAAACAATGAGCAGTTCTTC
.,.,TRBV5-1,TRBJ1-1,CASSLDRRSSTEAFF,TGCGCCAGCAGCTTGGACAGGCGGTCTAGTACTGAAGCTTTCTTT
.,.,TRBV28,TRBJ1-3,CASRTQSLSLSGNTIYF,TGTGCCAGCAGGACACAGAGTCTAAGCCTCTCTGGAAACACCATATATTTT
.,TRBD1,TRBV27,TRBJ2-6,CASSPGQFRSGANVLTF,TGTGCCAGCAGCCCGGGACAGTTCCGCTCTGGGGCCAACGTCCTGACTTTC
.,TRBD1,TRBV7-2,TRBJ2-7,CASSLAGTGTYEQYF,TGTGCCAGCAGCTTGGCCGGGACAGGCACCTACGAGCAGTACTTC
.,.,TRBV28,TRBJ2-2,CASIDLNTGELFF,TGTGCCAGCATAGATTTGAACACCGGGGAGCTGTTTTTT
.,TRBD1,TRBV5-8,TRBJ1-4,CASSLSGTGREKLFF,TGTGCCAGCAGCTTGTCCGGGACAGGGCGTGAAAAACTGTTTTTT
.,TRBD1,TRBV7-9,TRBJ2-7,CASSFGTGEVEQYF,TGTGCCAGCAGCTTCGGGACAGGGGAGGTCGAGCAGTACTTC
.,.,TRBV6-5,TRBJ1-5,CASSPDRNQPQHF,TGTGCCAGCAGTCCCGACAGGAATCAGCCCCAGCATTTT
.,.,TRBV2,TRBJ1-1,CASGSQRGTEAFF,TGTGCCAGCGGCTCCCAACGTGGGACTGAAGCTTTCTTT
.,.,TRBV5-4,TRBJ2-7,CASSWGNSYEQYF,TGTGCCAGCAGCTGGGGGAACTCCTACGAGCAGTACTTC
.,.,TRBV27,TRBJ1-5,CASSYRQDPYSNQPQHF,TGTGCCAGCAGTTACCGACAGGACCCTTATAGCAATCAGCCCCAGCATTTT
.,.,TRBV6-6,TRBJ1-5,CASSYSDQPQHF,TGTGCCAGCAGTTACTCAGATCAGCCCCAGCATTTT
few,.,TRBV11-2,TRBJ2-2,CASSLEVGELFF,TGTGCCAGCAGCCTTGAGGTCGGGGAGCTGTTTTTT
.,.,TRBV2,TRBJ2-5,CASSLRAGRGETQYF,TGTGCCAGCAGTCTCCGTGCAGGGAGGGGGGAGACCCAGTACTTC
.,TRBD1,TRBV18,TRBJ2-7,CASSTDRGGPYEQYF,TGTGCCAGCTCAACCGACAGGGGAGGACCCTACGAGCAGTACTTC
.,.,TRBV11-2,TRBJ1-2,CASSSPTRGNRGGYTF,TGTGCCAGCAGCTCACCGACCAGGGGAAATCGTGGTGGCTACACCTTC
.,TRBD1,TRBV2,TRBJ2-5,CASSERGRQNRETQYF,TGTGCCAGCAGTGAAAGGGGGCGACAGAACAGGGAGACCCAGTACTTC
once,TRBD2,TRBV27,TRBJ2-3,CASSSRTSWTDTQYF,TGTGCCAGCAGTTCGAGGACTAGTTGGACAGATACGCAGTATTTT
.,TRBD2,TRBV7-3,TRBJ2-1,CASSGGLAGGPVQFF,TGTGCCAGCAGCGGGGGACTAGCGGGAGGGCCCGTCCAGTTCTTC
.,.,TRBV5-1,TRBJ2-3,CASSLEGSSTDTQYF,TGCGCCAGCAGCTTGGAAGGATCTAGCACAGATACGCAGTATTTT
medium-sized,.,TRBV14,TRBJ1-1,CASSRQMNTEAFF,TGTGCCAGCAGCCGACAGATGAACACTGAAGCTTTCTTT
once,.,TRBV7-9,TRBJ2-7,CASNQPGPSYEQYF,TGTGCCAGCAACCAACCGGGACCATCCTACGAGCAGTACTTC
.,.,TRBV2,TRBJ2-1,CASSESQYNEQFF,TGTGCCAGCAGTGAATCCCAGTACAATGAGCAGTTCTTC
.,.,TRBV19,TRBJ2-1,CASSSGTQSYNEQFF,TGTGCCAGTAGTAGCGGGACCCAATCCTACAATGAGCAGTTCTTC
.,TRBD1,TRBV5-4,TRBJ1-1,CASSPGMSRGRAEAFF,TGTGCCAGCAGCCCGGGGATGAGTAGGGGGCGCGCTGAAGCTTTCTTT
.,TRBD1,TRBV18,TRBJ1-1,CASSRDRGAGTEAFF,TGTGCCAGCTCACGGGACAGGGGCGCTGGTACTGAAGCTTTCTTT
.,TRBD2,TRBV11-2,TRBJ2-7,CASSSGLAGPYEQYF,TGTGCCAGCAGCTCTGGACTAGCGGGACCCTACGAGCAGTACTTC
.,.,TRBV7-2,TRBJ1-4,CASSHGLVGEKLFF,TGTGCCAGCAGCCATGGACTAGTCGGGGAAAAACTGTTTTTT
.,.,TRBV28,TRBJ1-2,CASSSGTAVDGYTF,TGTGCCAGCAGTTCGGGGACCGCTGTCGATGGCTACACCTTC
.,TRBD1,TRBV2,TRBJ2-7,CASKQGAREQYF,TGTGCCAGCAAACAGGGGGCGCGGGAGCAGTACTTC
.,.,TRBV30,TRBJ2-5,CAWKGGRTGGFEETQYF,TGTGCCTGGAAGGGGGGACGGACAGGAGGGTTTGAAGAGACCCAGTACTTC
once,.,TRBV2,TRBJ1-3,CASETSRGSSGNTIYF,TGTGCCAGCGAAACCTCCCGGGGATCCTCTGGAAACACCATATATTTT
.,.,TRBV4-1,TRBJ2-1,CASSLLPRQAEQFF,TGCGCCAGCAGCCTACTCCCCCGACAGGCTGAGCAGTTCTTC
.,.,TRBV6-1,TRBJ2-3,CASSLLSTDTQYF,TGTGCCAGCAGCCTTTTAAGCACAGATACGCAGTATTTT
few,TRBD2,TRBV25-1,TRBJ2-1,CASSDLSGGAFNEQFF,TGTGCCAGCAGTGACCTTAGCGGGGGGGCCTTCAATGAGCAGTTCTTC
.,.,TRBV6-1,TRBJ1-5,CASSAYRESGQPQHF,TGTGCCAGCAGTGCCTACAGGGAAAGCGGTCAGCCCCAGCATTTT
.,.,TRBV6-6,TRBJ1-2,CASSYSSRGYTF,TGTGCCAGCAGTTACTCATCGAGGGGCTACACCTTC
.,TRBD1,TRBV19,TRBJ1-1,CASSSDRTGNTEAFF,TGTGCCAGTAGTTCCGACCGGACAGGCAACACTGAAGCTTTCTTT